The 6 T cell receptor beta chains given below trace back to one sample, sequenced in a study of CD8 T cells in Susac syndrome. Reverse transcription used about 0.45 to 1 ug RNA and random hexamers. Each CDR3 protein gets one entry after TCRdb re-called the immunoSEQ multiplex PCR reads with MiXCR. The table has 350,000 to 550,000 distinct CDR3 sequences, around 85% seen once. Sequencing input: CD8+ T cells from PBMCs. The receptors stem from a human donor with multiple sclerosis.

CDR3 residues: CASTRWGAGNQPQHF. Here the CDR3 DNA reads TGTGCCAGCACCAGGTGGGGGGCGGGCAATCAGCCCCAGCATTTT. The V and J genes are TRBV12-3 or TRBV12-4 and TRBJ1-5; perhaps TRBD1 as D (6 bases). Trimming removed 7 bases at V and 2 bases at J, with 15 bases between. The CDR3 loop spans 15 amino acids.

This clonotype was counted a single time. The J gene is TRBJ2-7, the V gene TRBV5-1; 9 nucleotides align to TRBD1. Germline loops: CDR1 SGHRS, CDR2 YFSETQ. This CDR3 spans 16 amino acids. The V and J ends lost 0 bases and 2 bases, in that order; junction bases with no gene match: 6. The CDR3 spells CASSLDVTGGTYEQYF. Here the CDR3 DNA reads TGCGCCAGCAGCTTGGATGTGACAGGGGGAACCTACGAGCAGTACTTC. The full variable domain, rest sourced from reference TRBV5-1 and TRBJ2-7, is KAGVTQTPRYLIKTRGQQVTLSCSPISGHRSVSWYQQTPGQGLQFLFEYFSETQRNKGNFPGRFSGRQFSNSRSEMNVSTLELGDSALYLCASSLDVTGGTYEQYFGPGTRLTVT.

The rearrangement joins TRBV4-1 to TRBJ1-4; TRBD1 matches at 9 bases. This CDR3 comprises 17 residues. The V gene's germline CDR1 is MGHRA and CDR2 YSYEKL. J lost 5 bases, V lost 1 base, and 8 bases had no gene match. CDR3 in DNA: TGCGCCAGCAGCCAAGTCCCCGCGACAGGGGGGAATGAAAAACTGTTTTTT. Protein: CASSQVPATGGNEKLFF.

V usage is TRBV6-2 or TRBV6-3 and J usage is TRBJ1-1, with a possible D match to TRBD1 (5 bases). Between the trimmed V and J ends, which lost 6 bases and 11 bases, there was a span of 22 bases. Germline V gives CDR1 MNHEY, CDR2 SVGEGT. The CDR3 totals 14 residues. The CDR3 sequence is CASSTERGFRRAFF. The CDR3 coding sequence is TGTGCCAGCAGCACCGAGAGGGGCTTTCGAAGGGCTTTCTTT.

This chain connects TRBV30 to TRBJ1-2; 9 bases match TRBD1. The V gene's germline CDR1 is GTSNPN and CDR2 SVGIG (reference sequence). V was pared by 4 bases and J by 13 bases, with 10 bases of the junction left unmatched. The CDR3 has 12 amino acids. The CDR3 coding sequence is TGTGCCTGGAATCCCGGGACAGGGCATGGCACCTTC. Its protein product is CAWNPGTGHGTF.

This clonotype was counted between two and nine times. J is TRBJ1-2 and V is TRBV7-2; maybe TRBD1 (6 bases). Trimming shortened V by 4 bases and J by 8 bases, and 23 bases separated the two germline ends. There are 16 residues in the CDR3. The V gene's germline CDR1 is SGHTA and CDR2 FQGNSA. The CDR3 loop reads CASSSSTGNLLGGYTF. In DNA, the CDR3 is TGTGCCAGCAGCTCCTCAACAGGGAACCTCCTTGGGGGCTACACCTTC. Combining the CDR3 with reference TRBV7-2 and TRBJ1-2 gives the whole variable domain GAGVSQSPSNKVTEKGKDVELRCDPISGHTALYWYRQSLGQGLEFLIYFQGNSAPDKSGLPSDRFSAERTGGSVSTLTIQRTQQEDSAVYLCASSSSTGNLLGGYTFGSGTRLTVV.